This T cell receptor (beta chain) comes out of a study of Tregs in tolerant kidney transplant recipients. General study points: The small number of patients limits these findings pending further validation.

Thawed PBMCs were FACS-sorted into unstimulated CD4+CD25+CD127- regulatory T cells, CD4+CD25- non-regulatory cells, CD4 and CD8 cells. This clone appeared a single time. Its antigen is undetermined. Assay used: immunoSEQ multiplex PCR; TCRdb lists only in-frame clones, some missing. The sample gives approximately 260,000 clones, roughly 84% of which show up once; about 0.68% is in the top ten. The germline CDR1 and CDR2 sequences are MNHNS and SASEGT. CDR3 length: 13 amino acids. The V end lost 6 bases, the J end lost 4 bases, and 12 bases lay between the germline ends. The rearrangement links TRBV6-1 to TRBJ1-2, with D possibly being TRBD1 (5 bases). The TCR comes from a human donor in good health. Material: CD4+ T cells from blood. The CDR3 region is CASRRPGPYGYTF. Written as DNA, the CDR3 is TGTGCCAGCAGACGACCGGGACCCTATGGCTACACCTTC.